This T cell receptor beta chain was identified during a study of CD8 T cells in ankylosing spondylitis. Broader study findings: What seemed typical of ankylosing spondylitis blood was a TCR beta motif built from roughly 8 highly homologous variants. Disease-associated clones were reportedly significantly overrepresented in matched ankylosing spondylitis synovial fluid.

This clonotype was detected a few times. The antigen remains unidentified. V was trimmed by 6 bases and J by 2 bases, leaving 17 bases between them. Germline V gene lookup returns CDR1 SQVTM and CDR2 ANQGSEA. The CDR3 loop spans 14 amino acids. Via MiXCR, TCRdb re-called the 5' RACE reads, giving one row per CDR3 protein. The table shows 150,000 to 200,000 distinct CDR3 sequences, with roughly 12% occurring only once. The clonotype originates from a male donor with ankylosing spondylitis or in good health (not recorded which). The J gene is TRBJ2-7, the V gene TRBV29-1; D may be TRBD2 (6 bases). Sequencing was performed on blood, either unsorted or a sorted T cell fraction (not recorded which). The CDR3 spells CSVTEGGTPYEQYF. The DNA of the CDR3 is TGCAGCGTCACTGAAGGCGGGACCCCCTACGAGCAGTACTTC.